This is a list of T cell receptor beta chains from one sample in a study of regulatory T cells in long-lasting Graves disease. Using its own MiXCR run on the multiplex PCR reads, TCRdb lists one record per CDR3 protein. Among 700,000 or so distinct CDR3 sequences listed, around 30% were seen once. The source was peripheral blood mononuclear cells (PBMCs), collected when the disease was refractory, from a patient treated with antithyroid drugs. Receptors were obtained from a female donor with Graves disease. Each CDR3 is given with its conserved first and last residue. D genes are given only for firm matches. Expanded clones are given a class, and other clones once, few, many or no size at all.

J gene	V gene	clone size	D gene	CDR3 protein	CDR3 DNA
TRBJ1-2	TRBV28	many	TRBD1	CASSLDRGIYGYTF	TGTGCCAGCAGTTTGGACAGGGGGATTTATGGCTACACCTTC
TRBJ2-7	TRBV12-3/TRBV12-4	.	.	CASTSGAPDNYEQYF	TGTGCCAGCACCTCGGGGGCCCCTGATAATTACGAGCAGTACTTC
TRBJ1-2	TRBV7-9	few	.	CASSPEGGSGYTF	TGTGCCAGCAGCCCCGAGGGGGGAAGCGGCTACACCTTC
TRBJ2-5	TRBV20-1	few	TRBD2	CSARGTSGPETQYF	TGCAGTGCTAGAGGGACTAGCGGGCCAGAGACCCAGTACTTC
TRBJ2-6	TRBV12-3/TRBV12-4	.	.	CASSSQGDGANVLTF	TGTGCCAGCAGCTCACAGGGCGACGGGGCCAACGTCCTGACTTTC
TRBJ1-6	TRBV10-3	.	.	CAIKPALSYNSPLHF	TGTGCCATCAAACCGGCCCTATCCTATAATTCACCCCTCCACTTT
TRBJ2-7	TRBV6-1	.	TRBD1	CASRRQGESSYEQYF	TGTGCCAGCAGACGACAGGGGGAAAGCTCCTACGAGCAGTACTTC
TRBJ1-1	TRBV6-1	few	.	CASRRGGLDTEAFF	TGTGCCAGCAGACGGGGGGGGCTGGACACTGAAGCTTTCTTT
TRBJ1-2	TRBV24-1	.	TRBD1	CATSDPLSGRGLGYTF	TGTGCCACCAGTGATCCCCTATCGGGCAGGGGGCTTGGCTACACCTTC
TRBJ1-1	TRBV5-1	.	.	CASSLVRGYNTEAFF	TGCGCCAGCAGCTTGGTGCGGGGATATAACACTGAAGCTTTCTTT
TRBJ1-1	TRBV10-3	few	.	CAISEPNRDEAFF	TGTGCCATCAGTGAGCCAAACAGGGACGAAGCTTTCTTT
TRBJ2-1	TRBV2	.	TRBD1	CASSASQGNEQFF	TGTGCCAGCAGTGCCTCACAGGGGAATGAGCAGTTCTTC
TRBJ1-2	TRBV7-9	.	.	CASSPSGGTHGYTF	TGTGCCAGCAGCCCGAGTGGGGGGACCCATGGCTACACCTTC
TRBJ2-2	TRBV27	few	.	CASSPSSVGTGELFF	TGTGCCAGCAGTCCCTCTAGTGTGGGGACCGGGGAGCTGTTTTTT
TRBJ2-2	TRBV11-2	many	.	CASSPWIDTGELFF	TGTGCCAGCAGCCCGTGGATCGACACCGGGGAGCTGTTTTTT
TRBJ1-2	TRBV6-1	.	.	CASRGTGYTF	TGTGCCAGCAGGGGGACCGGCTACACCTTC
TRBJ1-1	TRBV12-3/TRBV12-4	few	.	CASSSPTGITEAFF	TGTGCCAGCAGCTCCCCTACAGGGATCACTGAAGCTTTCTTT
TRBJ2-5	TRBV6-2/TRBV6-3	many	TRBD1	CASSTDRGQETQYF	TGTGCCAGCAGTACGGACAGGGGTCAGGAGACCCAGTACTTC
TRBJ1-1	TRBV7-6	few	.	CASSLGSGGNTEAFF	TGTGCCAGCAGCTTAGGGAGCGGAGGGAACACTGAAGCTTTCTTT
TRBJ1-6	TRBV12-3/TRBV12-4	many	.	CASSKDTPADSPLHF	TGTGCCAGCAGCAAGGACACCCCTGCGGATTCACCCCTCCACTTT
TRBJ2-2	TRBV3-1	.	TRBD2	CASSRPTSGTNTGELFF	TGTGCCAGCAGCCGACCGACTAGCGGTACGAACACCGGGGAGCTGTTTTTT
TRBJ1-1	TRBV20-1	few	.	CSALPQGWAEAFF	TGCAGTGCGCTTCCCCAGGGTTGGGCTGAAGCTTTCTTT
TRBJ2-7	TRBV6-1	many	.	CASSTLLNEQYF	TGTGCCAGCAGCACTCTCTTAAACGAGCAGTACTTC
TRBJ1-5	TRBV28	many	.	CASTVTYQPQHF	TGTGCCAGCACCGTTACCTATCAGCCCCAGCATTTT
TRBJ2-1	TRBV14	.	TRBD2	CASSQVGGLGLAGRGEQFF	TGTGCCAGCAGCCAAGTAGGGGGGCTTGGACTAGCGGGACGGGGTGAGCAGTTCTTC
TRBJ1-5	TRBV24-1	many	.	CATSSWDNQPQHF	TGTGCCACCAGTTCGTGGGACAATCAGCCCCAGCATTTT
TRBJ1-1	TRBV5-1	many	.	CASSPGTGEAFF	TGCGCCAGCAGCCCCGGGACGGGAGAAGCTTTCTTT
TRBJ2-5	TRBV10-3	.	TRBD2	CAISDSGGGETQYF	TGTGCCATCAGTGACAGCGGGGGGGGGGAGACCCAGTACTTC
TRBJ2-5	TRBV18	many	.	CASSPDQTQYF	TGTGCCAGCTCACCGGACCAGACCCAGTACTTC
TRBJ1-1	TRBV20-1	many	.	CSARRQRNAEAFF	TGCAGTGCTAGGAGGCAGAGGAACGCTGAAGCTTTCTTT
TRBJ1-2	TRBV11-1	many	.	CASSSDLITTF	TGTGCCAGCAGCTCCGACCTAATAACTACCTTC
TRBJ1-1	TRBV3-1	.	TRBD1	CASSPPGQWKAFF	TGTGCCAGCAGCCCCCCGGGACAGTGGAAAGCTTTCTTT
TRBJ2-5	TRBV6-2/TRBV6-3	.	.	CASSYSGTEETQYF	TGTGCCAGCAGTTACTCAGGTACCGAAGAGACCCAGTACTTC
TRBJ2-7	TRBV2	many	TRBD1	CASSHPGQGGEQYF	TGTGCCAGCAGTCACCCGGGACAGGGCGGCGAGCAGTACTTC
TRBJ1-1	TRBV7-6	few	.	CASSLGNPNTEAFF	TGTGCCAGCAGCTTAGGGAATCCGAACACTGAAGCTTTCTTT
TRBJ2-7	TRBV9	few	TRBD2	CASSVAAGDYEQYF	TGTGCCAGCAGCGTAGCAGCGGGAGATTACGAGCAGTACTTC
TRBJ2-7	TRBV5-1	many	.	CASSFADSRSEQYF	TGCGCCAGCAGCTTTGCGGACTCCCGAAGTGAGCAGTACTTC
TRBJ2-6	TRBV19	.	.	CASTPEQTSGANVLTF	TGTGCCAGTACCCCTGAACAGACCTCTGGGGCCAACGTCCTGACTTTC
TRBJ2-7	TRBV29-1	.	.	CSVVPQGSYEQYF	TGCAGCGTTGTCCCACAGGGTTCCTACGAGCAGTACTTC
TRBJ2-4	TRBV2	.	.	CASSEAQGGRGIQYF	TGTGCCAGCAGTGAAGCGCAGGGGGGCCGTGGCATTCAGTACTTC
TRBJ2-5	TRBV7-2	many	.	CASSPDRMRETQYF	TGTGCCAGCAGCCCGGACCGGATGAGGGAGACCCAGTACTTC